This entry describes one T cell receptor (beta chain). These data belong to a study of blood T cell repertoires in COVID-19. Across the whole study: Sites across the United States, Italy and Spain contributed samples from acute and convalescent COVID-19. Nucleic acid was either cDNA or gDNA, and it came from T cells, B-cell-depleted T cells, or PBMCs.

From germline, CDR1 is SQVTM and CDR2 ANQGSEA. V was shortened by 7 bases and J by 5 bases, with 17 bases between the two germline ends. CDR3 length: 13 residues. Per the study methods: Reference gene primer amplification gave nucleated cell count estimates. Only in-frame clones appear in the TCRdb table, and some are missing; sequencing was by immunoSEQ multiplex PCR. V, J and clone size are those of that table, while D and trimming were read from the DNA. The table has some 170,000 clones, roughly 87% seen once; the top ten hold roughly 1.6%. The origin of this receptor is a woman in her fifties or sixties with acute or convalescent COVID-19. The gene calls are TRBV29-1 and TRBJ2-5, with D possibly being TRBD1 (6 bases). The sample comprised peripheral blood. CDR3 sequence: CSARHRVRETQYF. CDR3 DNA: TGCAGCGCACGGCACAGGGTTCGGGAGACCCAGTACTTC. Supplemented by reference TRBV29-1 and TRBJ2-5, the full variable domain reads SAVISQKPSRDICQRGTSLTIQCQVDSQVTMMFWYRQQPGQSLTLIATANQGSEATYESGFVIDKFPISRPNLTFSTLTVSNMSPEDSSIYLCSARHRVRETQYFGPGTRLLVL.